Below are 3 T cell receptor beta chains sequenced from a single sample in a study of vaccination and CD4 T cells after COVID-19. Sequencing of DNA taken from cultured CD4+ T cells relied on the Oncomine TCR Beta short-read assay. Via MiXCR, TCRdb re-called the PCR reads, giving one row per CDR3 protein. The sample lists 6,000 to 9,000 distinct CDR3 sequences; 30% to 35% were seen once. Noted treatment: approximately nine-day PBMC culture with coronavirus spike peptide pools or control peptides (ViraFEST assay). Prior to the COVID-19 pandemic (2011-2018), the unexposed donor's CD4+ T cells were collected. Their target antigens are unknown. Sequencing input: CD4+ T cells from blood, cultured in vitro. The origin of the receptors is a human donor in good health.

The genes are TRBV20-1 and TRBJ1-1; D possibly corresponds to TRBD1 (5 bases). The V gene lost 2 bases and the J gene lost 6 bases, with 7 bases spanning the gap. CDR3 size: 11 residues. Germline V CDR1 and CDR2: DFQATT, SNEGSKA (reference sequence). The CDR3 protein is CSARLGAEAFF. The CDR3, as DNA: TGCAGTGCTAGATTGGGGGCTGAAGCTTTCTTT.

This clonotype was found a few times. CDR3 bases: TGCAGTGCTCCCAAACTCCGGGGGGCTTTCTTT. Translating it yields CSAPKLRGAFF. The rearrangement uses TRBV20-1 and TRBJ1-1; TRBD1 might be the D (5 bases). V lost 5 bases and J 11 bases, leaving 15 bases between the germline ends. CDR1 and CDR2 (germline): DFQATT, SNEGSKA (reference sequence). This CDR3 is 11 amino acids long.

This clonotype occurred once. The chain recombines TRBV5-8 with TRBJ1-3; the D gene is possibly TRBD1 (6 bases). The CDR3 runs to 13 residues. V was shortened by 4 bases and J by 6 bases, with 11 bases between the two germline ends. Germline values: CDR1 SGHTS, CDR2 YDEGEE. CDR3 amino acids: CASSMGGANTIYF. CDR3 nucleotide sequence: TGTGCCAGCAGCATGGGGGGGGCAAACACCATATATTTT.